What follows is one T cell receptor beta chain and its context. Its antigen is unidentified. A read error may account for a junction end that differs from germline. This record belongs to a study of blood T cells in healthy people across ages. Study conclusions and caveats: Aged donors had fewer naive CD4+ cells and lower diversity than long-lived donors. Naive and antigen-experienced cells were not separated, limiting conclusive comparison.

The CDR3 extends over 15 amino acids. Germline values: CDR1 ENHRY, CDR2 SYGVKD. A second PCR, run for 7 to 11 cycles, used a sample-barcoded 5' primer plus a J-beta primer mix. Each cDNA was tagged by a template-switch adaptor containing 12 random nucleotides. TCRdb reprocessed the 5' RACE reads with MiXCR, giving one entry per CDR3 protein. This table holds around 2 million distinct CDR3 sequences, about two fifths found once. Isolation per sample recovered at least 7 million PBMCs. This sequence originates from a human donor in good health. Sequences were obtained from blood. The rearrangement joins TRBV10-3 to TRBJ1-2, with TRBD1 as a possible D gene (6 bases). The CDR3 loop is CATSRDGQTNYGYTF. The CDR3 DNA is TGTGCCACCAGTCGCGACGGACAGACCAACTATGGCTACACCTTC.